Following are 18 T cell receptor beta chains from one sample sequenced in a study of patients and donors after allogeneic stem cell transplantation. Each CDR3 protein is one row after TCRdb ran MiXCR on the RT-PCR reads. Here the sample spans some 200,000 distinct CDR3 sequences, less than 45% being singletons. What was sequenced was blood, either unsorted or a sorted T cell fraction (not recorded which). These receptors were obtained from a human donor who was either an allogeneic HSCT recipient or a stem cell or donor lymphocyte infusion donor (not recorded which). It is not recorded whose cells these are; they may come from a transplant donor.

This chain connects TRBV24-1 to TRBJ2-1; tentative D call: TRBD2 (5 bases). With 3 bases removed from V and 3 bases from J, the gap between germline ends came to 14 bases. Germline V gene data show CDR1 as KGHDR and CDR2 as SFDVKD. The CDR3 is made up of 16 amino acids. The CDR3 loop reads CATSDAAEANYNEQFF. For the CDR3, the DNA is TGTGCCACCAGTGATGCTGCGGAGGCGAACTACAATGAGCAGTTCTTC.

The chain employs TRBV28 and TRBJ1-1; perhaps TRBD1 as D (5 bases). Trimming removed 5 bases at V and 8 bases at J, with 12 bases between. Germline loops: CDR1 MDHEN, CDR2 SYDVKM. The CDR3 has 12 residues. The CDR3 sequence: CASSQPRQEAFF. The DNA for the CDR3 is TGTGCCAGCAGTCAACCCCGACAGGAAGCTTTCTTT.

The rearrangement uses TRBV29-1 and TRBJ1-1; no definite D call. CDR1 SQVTM and CDR2 ANQGSEA come from the germline V gene. With 7 bases removed from V and 1 base from J, the gap between germline ends came to 10 bases. The CDR3 totals 12 residues. The DNA of the CDR3 is TGCAGCGGAAGGACGGGGAACACTGAAGCTTTCTTT. Protein: CSGRTGNTEAFF.

This clonotype was picked up a small number of times. The CDR3 bases are TGCAGCGTCGGGACAGGGCGCACCGGGGAGCTGTTTTTT. Protein sequence: CSVGTGRTGELFF. J is TRBJ2-2 and V is TRBV29-1, with 9 bases that match TRBD1. This CDR3 is built from 13 residues. Germline CDR1 is SQVTM and CDR2 is ANQGSEA. J was trimmed by 4 bases and V by 6 bases; bases with no gene match: 3.

CDR3 sequence: CASSVAVGFQETQYF. CDR3 sequence (DNA): TGTGCCAGCAGCGTAGCTGTGGGTTTCCAAGAGACCCAGTACTTC. The chain links TRBV9 to TRBJ2-5; D gene unclear. There are 15 residues in the CDR3. The germline CDR1 and CDR2 sequences are SGDLS and YYNGEE. The V and J ends lost 0 bases and 1 base respectively, with 10 bases between them.

This clonotype was detected a few times. The chain couples TRBV28 to TRBJ2-3, with 12 bases fitting TRBD2. With 6 bases clipped from V and 3 bases from J, the junction kept 1 base outside the gene matches. There are 14 residues in the CDR3. From germline, CDR1 is MDHEN and CDR2 SYDVKM. The CDR3 DNA is TGTGCCAGCAGGGGGACTAGCGGGACAGATACGCAGTATTTT. Its protein product is CASRGTSGTDTQYF.

This clonotype was found a few times. The V and J genes are TRBV7-6 and TRBJ2-3; 9 bases are shared with TRBD2. Germline trimming cut 1 base from V and 4 bases from J; bases unmatched to any gene: 3. Germline V gene lookup returns CDR1 SGHVS and CDR2 FNYEAQ. The CDR3 has 15 residues. The DNA for the CDR3 is TGTGCCAGCAGCTTAGGTAGCGGGAGCGCAGATACGCAGTATTTT. This sequence encodes CASSLGSGSADTQYF. Looking up the rest from reference TRBV7-6 and TRBJ2-3 gives the full variable domain: GAGVSQSPRYKVTKRGQDVALRCDPISGHVSLYWYRQALGQGPEFLTYFNYEAQQDKSGLPNDRFSAERPEGSISTLTIQRTEQRDSAMYRCASSLGSGSADTQYFGPGTRLTVL.

This clonotype was seen only a few times. V and J are TRBV4-3 and TRBJ1-2; D ambiguous. This CDR3 comprises 15 residues. V lost 0 bases to trimming and J lost 6 bases, with 14 bases between them. Germline V gene lookup returns CDR1 LGHNA and CDR2 YSLEER. Here the CDR3 reads CASSQDPAGRNGYTF. DNA of the CDR3: TGCGCCAGCAGCCAAGACCCGGCAGGTCGAAATGGCTACACCTTC.

This clonotype was observed a handful of times. The J gene is TRBJ2-1, the V gene TRBV29-1; D may be TRBD2 (6 bases). V gave up 8 bases and J gave up 1 base, with 15 bases separating them. The CDR3 runs 14 residues. Germline values: CDR1 SQVTM, CDR2 ANQGSEA. CDR3 region: CSCTGDSSYNEQFF. The CDR3, as DNA: TGCAGCTGTACCGGGGACTCTTCCTACAATGAGCAGTTCTTC.

This chain connects TRBV20-1 to TRBJ2-7, with D unclear. V was pared by 6 bases and J by 4 bases, with 19 bases between. CDR3 length: 14 amino acids. Germline V lookup: CDR1 DFQATT, CDR2 SNEGSKA (reference sequence). CDR3 DNA sequence: TGCAGTGCCGCCTATCACCGGCGGTTATACGAGCAGTACTTC. Translating gives CSAAYHRRLYEQYF.

The chain uses TRBV15 and TRBJ2-1; maybe TRBD2 (6 bases). Germline CDR1 and CDR2: LNHNV and YYDKDF (reference sequence). Trimming stripped 8 bases from V and 6 bases from J, with 17 bases between. The length of the CDR3 is 14 residues. CDR3 sequence: CATGSGPSGNEQFF. The DNA of the CDR3 is TGTGCCACCGGGAGCGGGCCCTCTGGCAATGAGCAGTTCTTC. The full variable domain, completed using reference TRBV15 and TRBJ2-1, is DAMVIQNPRYQVTQFGKPVTLSCSQTLNHNVMYWYQQKSSQAPKLLFHYYDKDFNNEADTPDNFQSRRPNTSFCFLDIRSPGLGDTAMYLCATGSGPSGNEQFFGPGTRLTVL.

This rearrangement joins TRBV6-2 or TRBV6-3 to TRBJ2-7; D possibly matches TRBD1 or TRBD2 (5 bases each). The CDR3 covers 13 residues. Germline assignment: CDR1 MNHEY and CDR2 SVGEGT. Trimming removed 5 bases from V and 7 bases from J, with 15 bases in between. This chain's CDR3 is CASSPGPGREQYF. The CDR3 DNA follows: TGTGCCAGCAGTCCGGGACCGGGGCGGGAGCAGTACTTC.

This clonotype was observed many times. This chain connects TRBV12-3 or TRBV12-4 to TRBJ1-1; D remains unclear. Trimming removed 7 bases from V and 0 bases from J, with 3 bases in between. The CDR3 is 11 residues long. CDR3 sequence (DNA): TGTGCCAGCACTTTGAACACTGAAGCTTTCTTT. Translating it yields CASTLNTEAFF.

This clonotype came up a few times. The chain carries TRBV29-1 and TRBJ1-1, with D uncertain. Per germline, CDR1 SQVTM and CDR2 ANQGSEA. Trimming removed 4 bases from V and 2 bases from J, with 17 bases in between. The CDR3 extends over 15 amino acids. The CDR3 protein is CSVAGVSDSNTEAFF. The CDR3 nucleotides read TGCAGCGTTGCCGGGGTCTCCGACTCTAACACTGAAGCTTTCTTT.

By sample share, this clonotype is medium-sized. J is TRBJ2-4 and V is TRBV29-1; D gene uncertain. The CDR3 has 11 amino acids. Trimming pared 7 bases from V and 0 bases from J, leaving 4 bases between. Germline V lookup: CDR1 SQVTM, CDR2 ANQGSEA. The CDR3 region is CSALAKNIQYF. The CDR3 bases are TGCAGCGCCCTAGCCAAAAACATTCAGTACTTC. The full variable domain, with the rest looked up from reference TRBV29-1 and TRBJ2-4, is SAVISQKPSRDICQRGTSLTIQCQVDSQVTMMFWYRQQPGQSLTLIATANQGSEATYESGFVIDKFPISRPNLTFSTLTVSNMSPEDSSIYLCSALAKNIQYFGAGTRLSVL.

CDR3 DNA: TGTGCCAGCAGTTACTCAAGAGTTGGCAAGCAGCAAGAGACCCAGTACTTC. Translation: CASSYSRVGKQQETQYF. This chain joins TRBV6-7 and TRBJ2-5; the D is unclear. TRBV6-7 is annotated as an ORF whose role is uncertain. The CDR3 extends over 17 amino acids. V was pared by 0 bases and J by 2 bases, with 16 bases between.

The genes are TRBV7-9 and TRBJ1-2; D unresolved. Trimming cost V 1 base and J 3 bases, with 9 bases left between them. CDR1 and CDR2 from the germline V gene are SEHNR and FQNEAQ (reference sequence). The CDR3 is 14 amino acids. CDR3 in amino acids: CASSLVRQDYGYTF. As DNA, the CDR3 is TGTGCCAGCAGCTTAGTCCGGCAGGACTATGGCTACACCTTC.

V usage is TRBV5-1 and J usage is TRBJ2-3, with D perhaps TRBD1 (5 bases). Germline V gives CDR1 SGHRS, CDR2 YFSETQ. Trimming cost V 1 base and J 6 bases, with 12 bases left between them. This CDR3 spans 14 amino acids. In DNA, the CDR3 is TGCGCCAGCAGCTTGCGACAGCCTTCCGATACGCAGTATTTT. Amino acid sequence: CASSLRQPSDTQYF.